This TCR beta chain was recorded in a study of early T cells in non-severe SARS-CoV-2 infection. This clonotype was seen more than once but under ten times. Germline CDR1 is SGHNT and CDR2 is YYREEE (reference sequence). This CDR3 comprises 14 residues. J was trimmed by 4 bases and V by 0 bases; bases with no gene match: 1. One entry per CDR3 protein, called by TCRdb with MiXCR from the 5' RACE reads. The sample holds approximately 27,000 distinct CDR3 sequences, approximately 4.6% seen once. The specimen was whole blood. This TCR derives from an adult who was a healthcare worker with PCR-confirmed SARS-CoV-2 infection or an uninfected control (not recorded which). The chain recombines TRBV5-4 with TRBJ2-1; 7 bases line up with TRBD1. Here the CDR3 reads CASSLETGYNEQFF. In nucleotides, the CDR3 is TGTGCCAGCAGCTTGGAGACAGGGTACAATGAGCAGTTCTTC.